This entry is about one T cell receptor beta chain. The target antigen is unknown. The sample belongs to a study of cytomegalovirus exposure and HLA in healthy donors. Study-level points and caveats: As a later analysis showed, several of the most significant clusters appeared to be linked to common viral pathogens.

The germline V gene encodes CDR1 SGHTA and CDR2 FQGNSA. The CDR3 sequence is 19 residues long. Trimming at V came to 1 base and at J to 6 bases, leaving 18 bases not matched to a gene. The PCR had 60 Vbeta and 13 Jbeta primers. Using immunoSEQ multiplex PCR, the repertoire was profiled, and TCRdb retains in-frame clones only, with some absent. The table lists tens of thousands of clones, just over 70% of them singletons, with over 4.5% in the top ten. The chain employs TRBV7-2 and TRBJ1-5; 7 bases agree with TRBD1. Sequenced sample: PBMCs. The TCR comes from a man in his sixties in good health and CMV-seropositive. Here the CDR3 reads CASSLETRGPQGYFQPQHF. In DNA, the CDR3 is TGTGCCAGCAGCTTAGAAACCCGCGGGCCACAGGGGTACTTTCAGCCCCAGCATTTT.